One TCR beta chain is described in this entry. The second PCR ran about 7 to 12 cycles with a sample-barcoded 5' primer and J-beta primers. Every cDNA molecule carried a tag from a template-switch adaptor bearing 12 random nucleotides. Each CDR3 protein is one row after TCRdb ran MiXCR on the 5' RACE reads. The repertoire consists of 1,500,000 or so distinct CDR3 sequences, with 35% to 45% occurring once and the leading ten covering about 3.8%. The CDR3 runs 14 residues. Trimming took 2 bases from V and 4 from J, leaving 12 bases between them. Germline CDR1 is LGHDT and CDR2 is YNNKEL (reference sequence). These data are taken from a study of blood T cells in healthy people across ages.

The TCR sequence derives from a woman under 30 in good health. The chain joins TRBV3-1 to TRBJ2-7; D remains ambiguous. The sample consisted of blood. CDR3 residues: CASSQSRNFYEQYF. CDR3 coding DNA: TGTGCCAGCAGCCAATCCCGGAACTTTTACGAGCAGTACTTC.